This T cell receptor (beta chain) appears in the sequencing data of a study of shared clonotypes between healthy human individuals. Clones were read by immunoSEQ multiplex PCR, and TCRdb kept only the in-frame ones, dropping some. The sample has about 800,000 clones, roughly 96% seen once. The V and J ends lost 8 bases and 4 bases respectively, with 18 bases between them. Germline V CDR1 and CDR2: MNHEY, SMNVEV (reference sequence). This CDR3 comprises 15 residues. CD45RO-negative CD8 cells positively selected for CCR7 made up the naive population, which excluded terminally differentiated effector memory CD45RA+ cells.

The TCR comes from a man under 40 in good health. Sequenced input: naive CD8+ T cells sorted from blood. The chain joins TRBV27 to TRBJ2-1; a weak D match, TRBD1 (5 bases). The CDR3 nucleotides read TGTGCCAGCGGGCTGACAGCCAACCTTTACAATGAGCAGTTCTTC. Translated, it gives CASGLTANLYNEQFF.